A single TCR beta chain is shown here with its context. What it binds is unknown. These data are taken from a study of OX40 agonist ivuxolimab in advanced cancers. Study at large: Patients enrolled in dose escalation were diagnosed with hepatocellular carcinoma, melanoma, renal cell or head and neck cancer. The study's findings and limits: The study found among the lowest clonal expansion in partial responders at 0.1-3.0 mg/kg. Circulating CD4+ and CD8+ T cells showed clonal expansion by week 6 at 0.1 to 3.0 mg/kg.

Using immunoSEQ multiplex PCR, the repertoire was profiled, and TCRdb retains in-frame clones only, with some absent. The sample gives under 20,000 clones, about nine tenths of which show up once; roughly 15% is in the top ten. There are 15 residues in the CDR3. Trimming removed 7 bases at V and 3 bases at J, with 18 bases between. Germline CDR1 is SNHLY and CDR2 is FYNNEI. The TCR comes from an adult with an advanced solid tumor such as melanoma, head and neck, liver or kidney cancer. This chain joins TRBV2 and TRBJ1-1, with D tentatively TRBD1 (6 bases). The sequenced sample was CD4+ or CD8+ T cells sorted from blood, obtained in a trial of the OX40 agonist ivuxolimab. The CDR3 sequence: CASTRGAGGDTEAFF. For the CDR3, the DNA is TGTGCCAGCACCCGGGGGGCCGGAGGGGACACTGAAGCTTTCTTT.